One TCR beta chain is described in this entry. This sample was included in a study of regulatory dendritic cells for organ transplantation. Germline CDR1 and CDR2: SGDLS and YYNGEE. Trimming left V 0 bases short and J 5 bases short, with 4 bases between. This CDR3 spans 12 amino acids. Repertoires were generated with immunoSEQ multiplex PCR, while TCRdb's copy carries only in-frame clones and drops some. The table shows tens of thousands of clones, with 60% to 80% occurring only once. The clonotype originates from a human donor in good health. Sequencing was done on a sample of memory CD4+ T cells from blood. Subset noted: CD45RO+ memory T cells. This chain connects TRBV9 to TRBJ2-3; D is ambiguous. As DNA, the CDR3 is TGTGCCAGCAGCGTAGATTTAGATACGCAGTATTTT. Its protein product is CASSVDLDTQYF.